This record looks at one T cell receptor beta chain sequence and its context. It lacks a known antigen. No quality values exist for individual bases; no much larger clone is one base distant. Measured from the cysteine to the phenylalanine, the CDR3 is 16 residues long. The DNA shown is the 48-base CDR3, in frame from base 1. CDR1 and CDR2 were assigned from the germline V gene as MNHEY and SVGAGI. The junction shows trimming of 0 bases on V and 6 bases on J, and the gene matches do not reach 6 bases of it. The data were obtained in a study of shared clonotypes between healthy human individuals (TCRdb year 2020). Describing the broader study: A couple of women and a few men aged 18 to 49 years were included in the cohort. For each donor, CD4 naive and CD4 memory were each given three plates, CD8 naive was given two plates, and CD8 memory was given one plate. Blood TCR repertoires of a handful of healthy adults were deeply sequenced to estimate repertoire size and the extent of clonotype sharing between individuals. Libraries were prepared and TCR repertoires were sequenced by different laboratories using diverse techniques, in order to increase sequencing depth and limit assay-specific biases. Each donor's leukapheresis produced roughly between about 0.9 and 9.5 billion PBMCs. What the research found in general, with its limitations: Larger estimated clonotype richness was generally found for naive subsets than for memory subsets. Sampling was restricted to blood, and TCR repertoires in tissues likely differ from the TCR repertoires found in blood. Pairwise subsampling led to the expectation that sequencing depth would affect the degree of clonotype sharing among donors. Sharing across four donors was observed for around 5% of naive CD4, around 3.5% of naive CD8, 2% to 2.5% of memory CD4, and about 0.4% of memory CD8 clonotypes. Because the study included a small number of donors, the genetic and exposure-history diversity represented was limited. Incomplete sequencing was indicated by rarefaction of sorted-subset datasets, despite the large sequencing depth. Clonotypes shared by all four sorted-subset donors showed higher generation probabilities than non-shared clonotypes.

The donors were healthy, HIV-negative adults who had no recently reported acute infections or vaccinations. Only Caucasian adults living in Nashville, Tennessee, USA were represented among the donors. CD4+ T cells were enriched by magnetic negative selection; naive cells were then positively selected on CD45RA, and the negative fraction formed the memory subset. Blood was collected by leukapheresis, and PBMCs were isolated by Ficoll-Histopaque density gradient centrifugation and then cryopreserved in liquid nitrogen vapor phase. Purity and quantity of every magnetically sorted T cell population were checked by analytical flow cytometry. Genomic DNA was isolated from each sorted fraction and quantified by UV absorbance on a Nanodrop 2000c. Using the deep immunoSEQ assay, multiplex PCR amplified TCR CDR3 regions from genomic DNA. Genomic DNA extracted from each cell subset was distributed evenly over all wells of several immunoSEQ 96-well plates, and each plate served as one replicate. For sorted subsets, roughly 190 ng of genomic DNA, equivalent to 30,000 or so T cell genomes, went into each replicate PCR. The purified libraries were quantified using a Qubit 3.0 fluorometer, sized with a Bioanalyzer 2100, and then quantified again using the KAPA Library Quantification kit. Every immunoSEQ 96-well plate was sequenced on a separate single-read 150-cycle Illumina NextSeq 550 flow cell. On the authors' methods: Because the immunoSEQ output included only junctional sequences and no quality scores, the filtering could not be the same as the filtering used for full-length reads. To assign V/J genes and CDR3, sequences were annotated using PyIR, a Python wrapper for IgBLAST v1.9, with IMGT germline references. Any read was removed if the V/J assignment was weak (E-value above 1e-6), the CDR3 was missing, or the read contained stop codons, out-of-frame junctions, or ambiguous translated residues. A V3J clonotype was defined by an identical inferred V gene, J gene, and CDR3 amino acid sequence. Percentage overlap between repertoires was calculated by dividing the number of shared unique clonotypes by the size of the smaller repertoire. Three approaches were used to assess repertoire richness: RTK rarefaction, the Chao1 estimator, and Recon v2.1 estimates of unobserved clonotypes. Generation probabilities were computed with OLGA for all TCRbeta clonotypes obtained by the gDNA method from a handful of donors. TCRdb mirrors the immuneACCESS table, restricted to in-frame sequences. Some clones are absent from its copies; in checked studies, under half trace to an unresolved V gene, and the reason for the others is unknown. The V and J calls and clone size come from that table; D and trimming were worked out from the DNA. The sample profile shows roughly 500,000 clones; around 96% of them were found once. About 0.067% of the sample rests with the top ten.

The sample taken for sequencing was naive CD4+ T cells sorted from blood. Per the publication, the cell subset or site label means: CD45RA+ positively selected. The sequence was obtained from a woman in her twenties or thirties in good health. The chain uses TRBV6-5 and TRBJ1-4, and 8 bases in between align with TRBD1. The encoded CDR3 is CASSYSSGGADEKLFF. DNA sequence: TGTGCCAGCAGTTACTCCTCAGGGGGCGCCGATGAAAAACTGTTTTTT.